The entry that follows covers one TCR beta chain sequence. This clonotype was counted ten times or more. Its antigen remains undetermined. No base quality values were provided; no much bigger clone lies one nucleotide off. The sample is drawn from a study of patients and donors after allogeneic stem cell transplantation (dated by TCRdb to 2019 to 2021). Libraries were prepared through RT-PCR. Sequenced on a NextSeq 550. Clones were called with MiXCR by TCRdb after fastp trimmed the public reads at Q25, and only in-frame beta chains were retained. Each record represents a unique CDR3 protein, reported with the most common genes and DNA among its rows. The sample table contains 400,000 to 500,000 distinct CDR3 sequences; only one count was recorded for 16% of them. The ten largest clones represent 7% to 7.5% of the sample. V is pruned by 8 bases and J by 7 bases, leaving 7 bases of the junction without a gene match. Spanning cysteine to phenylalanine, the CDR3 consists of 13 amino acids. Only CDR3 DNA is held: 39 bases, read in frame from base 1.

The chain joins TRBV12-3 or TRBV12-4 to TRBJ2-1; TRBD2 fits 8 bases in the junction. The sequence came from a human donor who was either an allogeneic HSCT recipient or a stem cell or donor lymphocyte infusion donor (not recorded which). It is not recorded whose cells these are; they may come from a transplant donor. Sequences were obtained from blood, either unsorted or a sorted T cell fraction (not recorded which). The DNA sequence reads TGTGCCAGCTCCCCTGTAGCGGGAAATGAGCAGTTCTTC. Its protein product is CASSPVAGNEQFF.